These T cell receptor beta chains were read from a single sample in a study of cytomegalovirus exposure and HLA in healthy donors. Data came from immunoSEQ multiplex PCR; TCRdb stores just in-frame clones and leaves some out. The data contain about 150,000 clones, 75% to 80% of them singletons. Specimen: PBMCs. Receptor source: a male donor in good health and CMV-seronegative. CDR3s include the opening cysteine and the closing phenylalanine or tryptophan. D genes are given only for firm matches. For some rows the clone size is stated as once, few or many, or as a class when expanded; others skip it.

d_call j_call v_call clone_size cdr3_aa cdr3_nt
TRBD2 TRBJ2-5 TRBV6-6 - CASSYSGGKETQYF TGTGCCAGCAGTTACTCCGGGGGGAAAGAGACCCAGTACTTC
TRBD2 TRBJ2-3 TRBV10-3 once CATYSGGPQGTDTQYF TGTGCCACCTATAGCGGGGGGCCCCAGGGCACAGATACGCAGTATTTT
- TRBJ2-3 TRBV5-1 - CASSLERESTDTQYF TGCGCCAGCAGCTTGGAAAGGGAGTCAACAGATACGCAGTATTTT
- TRBJ1-1 TRBV30 - CAWAWGQNTEAFF TGTGCCTGGGCCTGGGGACAGAACACTGAAGCTTTCTTT
- TRBJ2-1 TRBV19 - CASSAGLSQFF TGTGCCAGTAGTGCGGGACTTTCGCAGTTCTTC
TRBD1 TRBJ2-3 TRBV11-2 - CASSLDRGTGDTDTQYF TGTGCCAGCAGCTTAGATCGGGGGACAGGGGACACAGATACGCAGTATTTT
TRBD2 TRBJ2-5 TRBV9 - CASSVAAGERETQYF TGTGCCAGCAGCGTAGCCGCGGGGGAGCGAGAGACCCAGTACTTC
TRBD1 TRBJ1-1 TRBV6-6 - CASSRDRENTEAFF TGTGCCAGCAGTCGAGACAGGGAGAACACTGAAGCTTTCTTT
- TRBJ2-7 TRBV28 - CASSPTTGGYEQYF TGTGCCAGCAGTCCCACGACAGGCGGGTACGAGCAGTACTTC
TRBD2 TRBJ2-7 TRBV2 - CASISGTYEQYF TGTGCCAGCATCAGCGGGACCTACGAGCAGTACTTC
- TRBJ2-5 TRBV7-2 - CASSSPVEETQYF TGTGCCAGCAGCAGCCCCGTCGAGGAGACCCAGTACTTC
- TRBJ2-7 TRBV7-9 - CASSLVGGPYEQYF TGTGCCAGCAGCTTAGTCGGGGGTCCCTACGAGCAGTACTTC
TRBD1 TRBJ1-5 TRBV4-3 - CASSSGQGNGQPQHF TGCGCCAGCAGCTCGGGACAGGGGAATGGGCAGCCCCAGCATTTT
- TRBJ1-2 TRBV5-3 - CARSLVGGNGWGRGYTF TGTGCCAGAAGCTTGGTGGGAGGTAATGGGTGGGGGAGGGGCTACACCTTC
TRBD1 TRBJ2-7 TRBV18 - CASSQAGTGHSYEQYF TGTGCCAGCTCACAGGCCGGGACAGGGCACTCCTACGAGCAGTACTTC
- TRBJ2-3 TRBV7-3 - CASRLGQSSTDTQYF TGTGCCAGCAGGCTCGGACAGTCTAGCACAGATACGCAGTATTTT
- TRBJ1-2 TRBV5-1 - CASSPLQGRSNGYTF TGCGCCAGCAGCCCCCTGCAGGGCCGTTCCAATGGCTACACCTTC
- TRBJ2-7 TRBV7-9 - CSSSSEGGVQYF TGTTCCAGCAGCTCGGAAGGGGGGGTGCAGTACTTC
TRBD1 TRBJ2-7 TRBV11-2 - CASRRDRAAYEQYF TGTGCCAGCAGAAGGGACAGGGCGGCCTACGAGCAGTACTTC
- TRBJ2-5 TRBV30 - CAWSAGRPPQYF TGTGCCTGGAGTGCAGGGAGGCCCCCCCAGTACTTC
- TRBJ2-7 TRBV2 - CASKFGSYEQYF TGTGCCAGCAAATTTGGGAGCTACGAGCAGTACTTC
- TRBJ2-1 TRBV11-2 - CASSSLRGPLGNEQFF TGTGCCAGCAGCTCTCTGCGGGGGCCCCTGGGGAATGAGCAGTTCTTC
TRBD1 TRBJ2-7 TRBV11-2 - CASSPDRVREQYF TGTGCCAGCAGCCCGGACAGGGTTCGCGAGCAGTACTTC
- TRBJ2-2 TRBV7-2 - CAQRRGTGELFF TGTGCCCAGCGGAGGGGCACCGGGGAGCTGTTTTTT
TRBD1 TRBJ2-2 TRBV7-3 - CASSDRGHTGELFF TGTGCCAGCAGCGACAGGGGGCACACCGGGGAGCTGTTTTTT
TRBD2 TRBJ2-1 TRBV4-3 many CASSQKFYSGGEYNEQFF TGCGCCAGCAGCCAAAAATTCTATAGCGGGGGGGAGTACAATGAGCAGTTCTTC
- TRBJ2-7 TRBV27 - CASSPFGGKREQYF TGTGCCAGCAGTCCCTTCGGGGGAAAGAGGGAGCAGTACTTC
- TRBJ1-1 TRBV18 once CASSPPARLNTEAFF TGTGCCAGCTCACCACCGGCCAGATTGAACACTGAAGCTTTCTTT
- TRBJ2-7 TRBV30 once CACTPPGAYEQYF TGTGCCTGTACGCCTCCAGGCGCCTACGAGCAGTACTTC
- TRBJ1-1 TRBV5-5 - CASSLDRDSTEAFF TGTGCCAGCAGCTTGGACAGGGATAGCACTGAAGCTTTCTTT
TRBD1 TRBJ2-3 TRBV10-3 - CAIMDAGGPDTQYF TGTGCCATCATGGATGCAGGGGGCCCAGATACGCAGTATTTT
- TRBJ1-4 TRBV7-9 - CASSLSGQLREKLFF TGTGCCAGCAGCTTAAGCGGACAGCTGCGGGAAAAACTGTTTTTT
- TRBJ2-6 TRBV6-5 few CASLGWSAGANVLTF TGTGCCAGCCTAGGTTGGAGCGCGGGGGCCAACGTCCTGACTTTC
TRBD2 TRBJ2-7 TRBV7-9 few CASSLGSGVNEQYF TGTGCCAGCAGCTTAGGTAGCGGGGTTAACGAGCAGTACTTC
- TRBJ1-1 TRBV4-3 - CASSQRTGKGSEAFF TGCGCCAGCAGCCAACGTACAGGGAAAGGGTCTGAAGCTTTCTTT
TRBD1 TRBJ1-2 TRBV19 - CASTPGQGFYGYTF TGTGCCAGTACCCCGGGACAGGGGTTCTATGGCTACACCTTC
- TRBJ1-3 TRBV19 - CASNSGNTIYF TGTGCCAGTAACAGTGGAAACACCATATATTTT
- TRBJ1-1 TRBV12-5 - CTSGLVLRGRAATEAFF TGTACTAGTGGTTTGGTCCTCAGGGGCAGGGCGGCCACTGAAGCTTTCTTT
TRBD1 TRBJ1-5 TRBV11-2 few CASSPGTGVQPQHF TGTGCCAGCAGCCCTGGGACAGGGGTTCAGCCCCAGCATTTT
TRBD1 TRBJ1-5 TRBV10-3 few CASAGTGDQPQHF TGTGCCTCCGCCGGGACAGGGGATCAGCCCCAGCATTTT
- TRBJ2-3 TRBV5-1 - CASSPGTDTQYF TGCGCCAGCAGCCCCGGGACAGATACGCAGTATTTT
TRBD2 TRBJ2-1 TRBV2 - CASGGLGGNEQFF TGTGCCAGCGGGGGACTAGGGGGGAATGAGCAGTTCTTC
- TRBJ2-7 TRBV9 - CASSVEYAGEQYF TGTGCCAGCAGCGTAGAGTATGCGGGGGAGCAGTACTTC
- TRBJ1-1 TRBV25-1 - CASSELQGTEAFF TGTGCCAGCAGTGAATTACAGGGCACTGAAGCTTTCTTT
- TRBJ1-1 TRBV7-2 once CASSFRQKHTEAFF TGTGCCAGCAGCTTCAGACAGAAACACACTGAAGCTTTCTTT
TRBD2 TRBJ2-5 TRBV5-1 - CASSLSRGGQETQYF TGCGCCAGCAGCTTATCGCGGGGGGGTCAAGAGACCCAGTACTTC
TRBD2 TRBJ2-1 TRBV5-4 - CASSRAGGPGNEQFF TGTGCCAGCAGCCGAGCGGGGGGGCCGGGGAATGAGCAGTTCTTC
TRBD1 TRBJ1-2 TRBV14 - CASSQDPPGQDNYGYTF TGTGCCAGCAGCCAAGACCCACCGGGACAGGACAACTATGGCTACACCTTC
- TRBJ2-3 TRBV29-1 - CSVAGFSTDTQYF TGCAGCGTTGCCGGGTTTAGCACAGATACGCAGTATTTT
- TRBJ2-1 TRBV6-1 - CASSGLGGSSYNEQFF TGTGCCAGCAGTGGGCTTGGGGGGAGCTCCTACAATGAGCAGTTCTTC
- TRBJ1-2 TRBV4-1 - CASSQFSIGPKFYGYTF TGCGCCAGCAGCCAATTTTCGATTGGGCCGAAATTCTATGGCTACACCTTC
- TRBJ1-2 TRBV9 - CASSVTPVEQVFSYTF TGTGCCAGCAGCGTAACCCCCGTGGAACAGGTCTTCAGCTACACCTTC